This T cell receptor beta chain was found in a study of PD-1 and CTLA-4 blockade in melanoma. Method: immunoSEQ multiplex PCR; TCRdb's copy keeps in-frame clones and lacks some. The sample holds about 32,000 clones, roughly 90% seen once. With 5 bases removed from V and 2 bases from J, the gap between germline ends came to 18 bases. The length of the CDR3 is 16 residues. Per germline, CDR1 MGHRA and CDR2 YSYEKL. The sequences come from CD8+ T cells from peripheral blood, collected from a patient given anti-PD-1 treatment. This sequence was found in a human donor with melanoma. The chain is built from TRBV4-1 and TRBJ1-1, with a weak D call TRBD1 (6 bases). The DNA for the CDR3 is TGCGCCAGCAGCTTACTATCTACAGGGCCCAACACTGAAGCTTTCTTT. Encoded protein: CASSLLSTGPNTEAFF.